The table lists the clone carrying this TCR beta chain with many counts. The sample belongs to a study of human T cells and chemical hapten exposure. Germline V gives CDR1 MNHNS, CDR2 SASEGT. With V trimmed by 6 bases and J by 2 bases, 10 bases remained unmatched. This CDR3 region has 19 residues. The sample's time point: patch test 1, 2 weeks after DPC sensitization. As to treatment: therapeutic diphenylcyclopropenone sensitization with weekly scalp DPC. In the library, unique molecular identifiers were attached to individual cDNA molecules. TCRdb recomputed calls from the RACE reads with MiXCR, one row per CDR3 protein. This sample has fewer than 500,000 distinct CDR3 sequences; about 4.8% occur once, and the top ten carry under 3%.

The starting material was whole blood, obtained in connection with sensitization to the hapten diphenylcyclopropenone (DPC). This TCR was sampled from a woman aged 45-59 years with alopecia areata. Some clones in this sample may be carry-over from other donors' samples. The chain couples TRBV6-1 to TRBJ2-1; 16 positions agree with TRBD2. Here the CDR3 DNA reads TGTGCCAGCAGCGCCGGGACTAGCGGGGGGGCCGTCGCCTACAATGAGCAGTTCTTC. Amino acids: CASSAGTSGGAVAYNEQFF.